The clone carrying this TCR beta chain was seen a few times. The sample comes from a study of control samples from healthy donors and cancer patients. The CDR3 is 14 amino acids. Germline assignment: CDR1 SGHVS and CDR2 FQNEAQ. Trimming at V came to 4 bases and at J to 9 bases, leaving 3 bases not matched to a gene. Sequencing used immunoSEQ multiplex PCR; TCRdb keeps in-frame clones, though not all of them. The sample lists 150,000 to 200,000 clones; 90% to 95% were seen once. The sequencing sample was made of blood. The chain couples TRBV7-8 to TRBJ2-1, with 13 bases matching TRBD2. The receptor was derived from a woman between 25 and 40 years old in good health. Here the CDR3 DNA reads TGTGCCAGCAGCTCCGGGACTAGCGGGGTTGAGCAGTTCTTC. Amino acids: CASSSGTSGVEQFF. The variable domain in full, with the rest retrieved from reference TRBV7-8 and TRBJ2-1, is GAGVSQSPRYKVAKRGQDVALRCDPISGHVSLFWYQQALGQGPEFLTYFQNEAQLDKSGLPSDRFFAERPEGSVSTLKIQRTQQEDSAVYLCASSSGTSGVEQFFGPGTRLTVL.